This T cell receptor beta chain appears in the sequencing data of a study of blood T cell repertoires in COVID-19. Study information: Whether acute or convalescent, the COVID-19 samples came from the United States, Italy and Spain. In each case, the material was cDNA or gDNA derived from T cells, B-cell-depleted T cells, or PBMCs.

The germline V and J ends were trimmed by 0 bases and 4 bases, with 13 bases remaining between them. The CDR3 consists of 15 residues. The germline CDR1 and CDR2 sequences are MGHDK and SYGVNS. Methods used by the authors: The authors estimated nucleated cell counts from reference gene primer amplification. Assay used: immunoSEQ multiplex PCR; TCRdb lists only in-frame clones, some missing. The V and J calls and clone size were taken over from that table, and D and trimming were inferred from the DNA. In the table there are 120,000 or so clones, 65% to 90% of which are singletons. The chain uses TRBV25-1 and TRBJ2-7; possible D gene TRBD1, 5 bases. This TCR was sampled from a woman of 80 years or more with acute or convalescent COVID-19. Sequencing used peripheral blood. The CDR3 nucleotides read TGTGCCAGCAGTGAATATGGGCAGGGATCTTACGAGCAGTACTTC. This encodes CASSEYGQGSYEQYF.